The clone carrying this TCR beta chain was detected once. CDR1 SNHLY and CDR2 FYNNEI come from the germline V gene. Trimming removed 6 bases from V and 5 bases from J, with 16 bases in between. The CDR3 is 14 amino acids. Clones were read by immunoSEQ multiplex PCR, and TCRdb kept only the in-frame ones, dropping some. The sample has about 110,000 clones, 85% to 95% seen once. The entry originates in a study of T cell changes during pregnancy in multiple sclerosis. This TCR derives from a female donor with multiple sclerosis, enrolled in a pregnancy study. This sample comprised peripheral blood, obtained after pregnancy. The chain has TRBV2 and TRBJ2-5, with D perhaps matching TRBD1 (6 bases). CDR3 bases: TGTGCCAGCAGCCGCCAGGGGAGAGGGGAGACCCAGTACTTC. It encodes CASSRQGRGETQYF.